These T cell receptor beta chains were read from a single sample in a study of blood T cell repertoires in COVID-19. Assay: immunoSEQ multiplex PCR; the TCRdb copy retains only in-frame clones and omits some. The top ten clones hold 20% to 25% of a sample with approximately 110,000 clones, 70% to 85% of them seen once. Source material: peripheral blood. These receptors all come from a man between 65 and 80 years old with active or convalescent COVID-19. Each CDR3 is given with its conserved first and last residue. D genes are given only for firm matches. Clone sizes are given selectively: once, few, many, or a class where the clone is expanded.

>TRBV14|.|TRBJ1-6|.
TGTGCCAGCAGCCAAGAACGGGGGAACACCTATAATTCACCCCTCCACTTT
CASSQERGNTYNSPLHF
>TRBV2|.|TRBJ1-1|.
TGTGCCAGCAGTGTTAGCGTGAGTAGGACGTTGAACACTGAAGCTTTCTTT
CASSVSVSRTLNTEAFF
>TRBV5-4|TRBD1|TRBJ2-7|.
TGTGCCAGCAGCGAGGACAGGGTTGTAACCTACGAGCAGTACTTC
CASSEDRVVTYEQYF
>TRBV6-1|.|TRBJ2-3|.
TGTGCCAGCAGTGGTCAGGATAGCGGTCCTCATCACGGAGCAGATACGCAGTATTTT
CASSGQDSGPHHGADTQYF
>TRBV27|TRBD2|TRBJ2-1|.
TGTGCCAGCAGAATCCAGACGGCGGGGGGGCGCAATGAGCAGTTCTTC
CASRIQTAGGRNEQFF
>TRBV9|.|TRBJ1-3|.
TGTGCCAGCACCCCCCGGGTAGGCAAGCCGGGAAACACCATATATTTT
CASTPRVGKPGNTIYF
>TRBV6-4|TRBD1|TRBJ2-6|.
TGTGCCAGCAGTTTGACAGGGATAGGGGCCAACGTCCTGACTTTC
CASSLTGIGANVLTF
>TRBV20-1|.|TRBJ1-1|.
TGCAGTGCAACATTATTTGAAGCTTTCTTT
CSATLFEAFF
>TRBV2|.|TRBJ2-3|.
TGTGCCAGCAGTGAAGATACACACAATACGCAGTATTTT
CASSEDTHNTQYF
>TRBV6-5|.|TRBJ2-4|.
TGTGCCAGCAGTTACACGGGAGCGGAAAACATTCAGTACTTC
CASSYTGAENIQYF
>TRBV5-1|.|TRBJ2-3|.
TGCGCCAGCAGCTTTGAGGGAACAGATACGCAGTATTTT
CASSFEGTDTQYF
>TRBV30|TRBD1|TRBJ2-3|.
TGTGCCTGGAGGGACAGGACAGGGAGCACAGATACGCAGTATTTT
CAWRDRTGSTDTQYF
>TRBV9|.|TRBJ1-3|once
TGTGCCAGCAGCTCAGGTATCTCTGGAAACACCATATATTTT
CASSSGISGNTIYF
>TRBV9|.|TRBJ1-1|.
TGTGCCAGCAGCGCAGGGGCGAACACTGAAGCTTTCTTT
CASSAGANTEAFF
>TRBV5-1|TRBD2|TRBJ2-3|.
TGCGCCAGCAGCTTCCGACTAGCGGGAGGGGATACGCAGTATTTT
CASSFRLAGGDTQYF
>TRBV30|.|TRBJ2-1|many
TGTGCCTGGAGCACTGCGGATGAGCAGTTCTTC
CAWSTADEQFF
>TRBV4-1|TRBD1|TRBJ2-4|few
TGCGCCAGCAGCCAGGGACAGTTAAGGGACATTCAGTACTTC
CASSQGQLRDIQYF
>TRBV6-5|TRBD2|TRBJ2-5|.
TGTGCCAGCAGCCGTTGGGAGGGCGGGGAGACCCAGTACTTC
CASSRWEGGETQYF
>TRBV3-1/TRBV3-2|.|TRBJ2-1|many
TGTGCCAGCAGCCAAGACGGGCGGGTTTACAATGAGCAGTTCTTC
CASSQDGRVYNEQFF